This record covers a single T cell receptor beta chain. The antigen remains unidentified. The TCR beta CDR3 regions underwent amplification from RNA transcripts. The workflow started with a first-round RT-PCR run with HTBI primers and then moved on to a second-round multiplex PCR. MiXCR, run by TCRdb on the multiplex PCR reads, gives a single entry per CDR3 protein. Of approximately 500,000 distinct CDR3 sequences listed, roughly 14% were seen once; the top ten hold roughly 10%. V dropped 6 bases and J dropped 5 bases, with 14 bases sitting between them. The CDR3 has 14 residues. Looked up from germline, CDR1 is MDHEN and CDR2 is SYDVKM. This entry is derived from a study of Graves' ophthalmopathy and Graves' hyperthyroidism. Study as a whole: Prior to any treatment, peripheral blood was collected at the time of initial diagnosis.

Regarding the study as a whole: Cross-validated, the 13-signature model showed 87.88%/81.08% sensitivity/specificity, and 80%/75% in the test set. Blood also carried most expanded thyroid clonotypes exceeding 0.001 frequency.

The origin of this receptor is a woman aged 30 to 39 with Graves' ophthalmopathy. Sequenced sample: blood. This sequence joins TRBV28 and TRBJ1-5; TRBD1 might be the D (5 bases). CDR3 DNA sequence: TGTGCCAGCAGACGAGGGACGGCGGATCAGCCCCAGCATTTT. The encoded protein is CASRRGTADQPQHF.